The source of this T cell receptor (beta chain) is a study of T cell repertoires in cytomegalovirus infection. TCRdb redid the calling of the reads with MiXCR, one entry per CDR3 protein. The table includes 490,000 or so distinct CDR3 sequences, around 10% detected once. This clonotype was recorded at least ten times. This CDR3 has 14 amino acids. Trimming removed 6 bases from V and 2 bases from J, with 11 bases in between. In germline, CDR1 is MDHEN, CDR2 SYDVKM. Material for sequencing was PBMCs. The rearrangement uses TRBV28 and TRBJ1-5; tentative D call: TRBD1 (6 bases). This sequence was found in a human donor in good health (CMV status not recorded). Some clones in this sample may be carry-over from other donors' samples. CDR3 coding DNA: TGTGCCAGCAGGAGGGACACCGGCAATCAGCCCCAGCATTTT. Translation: CASRRDTGNQPQHF.